This T cell receptor beta chain was identified during a study of T cell repertoires in cytomegalovirus infection. Overall study results and limits: CMV-specific TCR beta clonotypes restricted by HLA-C dominated the ex vivo response. There were carriers of CMV plus the relevant HLA, and cumulative public TCR beta family frequency identified them.

Germline CDR1 is MDHEN and CDR2 is SYDVKM. The CDR3 sequence is 14 residues long. The V end lost 3 bases, the J end lost 2 bases, and 11 bases lay between the germline ends. TCRdb ran MiXCR on the reads and lists one entry per CDR3 protein. The sample shows 550,000 to 850,000 distinct CDR3 sequences, roughly 33% of them seen only once. In regard to this clonotype: Antigen specificity is unknown.

The sequencing here drew on cultured PBMCs, taken from culture after CMV antigen stimulation. The chain couples TRBV28 to TRBJ2-7; no definite D call. The receptor was isolated from a human donor in good health (CMV status not recorded). Some clones in this sample may be carry-over from other donors' samples. The CDR3 loop reads CASSFRAAAYEQYF. The CDR3 DNA follows: TGTGCCAGCAGTTTTAGGGCGGCGGCCTACGAGCAGTACTTC.